The following is a TCR beta chain sequence with its context. Unique molecular identifiers were used in preparing the TCRbeta library. TCRdb fed the PCR reads into MiXCR, producing one record per CDR3 protein. The sample holds around 480,000 distinct CDR3 sequences; around a third are singletons and the top ten take 2% to 3%. These data originate in a study of T-cell reconstitution after alpha-beta-depleted transplantation in children. J gave up 8 bases and V 0 bases, and 11 bases lay outside the gene matches. This CDR3 comprises 17 residues. CDR1 is SGHAT, CDR2 FQNNGV, per germline. The sequence was obtained from a human donor who donated a stem cell graft to a child with aplastic anemia. The material sequenced was PBMCs from the stem cell graft donor, taken from the stem cell graft. This chain uses TRBV11-2 with TRBJ2-1; TRBD2 matches at 9 bases. The DNA of the CDR3 is TGTGCCAGCAGCTTAGATCCTCCGGGACTAGCTATCTATGAGCAGTTCTTC. The encoded protein is CASSLDPPGLAIYEQFF.